Following are 16 T cell receptor beta chains from one sample sequenced in a study of shared clonotypes between healthy human individuals. Profiled with immunoSEQ multiplex PCR; TCRdb holds only in-frame clones, not every one. The data hold 1,400,000 or so clones, with around 98.5% observed a single time. What was sequenced was naive CD4+ T cells sorted from blood. The subset was: CD45RA+ positively selected. These receptors were obtained from a man between 25 and 39 years old in good health.

The chain links TRBV9 to TRBJ2-7; 9 bases align to TRBD1. The CDR3 contains 13 residues. The germline V gene encodes CDR1 SGDLS and CDR2 YYNGEE. J was trimmed by 3 bases and V by 4 bases; bases with no gene match: 2. The CDR3 reads CASSTTGGYEQYF. The CDR3, as DNA: TGTGCCAGCAGCACGACAGGGGGCTACGAGCAGTACTTC.

This chain joins TRBV4-1 and TRBJ2-7, with a possible D match to TRBD2 (5 bases). There are 17 residues in the CDR3. Per the germline V gene, CDR1 is MGHRA and CDR2 is YSYEKL. The V and J ends lost 8 bases and 4 bases respectively, with 27 bases between them. The CDR3 DNA is TGCGCCAGCGGCTTTGTGGCTTCACGGGGTCCACCTTACGAGCAGTACTTC. The encoded protein is CASGFVASRGPPYEQYF.

This clone appeared once. The chain links TRBV4-2 to TRBJ2-1, with 8 positions matching TRBD2. Germline lookup yields CDR1 LGHNA and CDR2 YNFKEQ. This CDR3 is 15 amino acids long. After removal of 1 base from V and 5 bases from J, the junction contained 4 bases not matched to a gene. The CDR3 loop is CASSQGRREDNEQFF. The CDR3 bases are TGTGCCAGCAGCCAAGGTCGGCGGGAGGACAATGAGCAGTTCTTC.

The V and J genes are TRBV27 and TRBJ2-4; tentative D call: TRBD2 (6 bases). This CDR3 contains 16 residues. Germline-derived CDR1 and CDR2 are MNHEY and SMNVEV (reference sequence). The ends were cut back, 1 base at V and 0 bases at J, with 10 bases in the middle. This chain's CDR3 is CASSLLAVLAKNIQYF. The DNA for the CDR3 is TGTGCCAGCAGTTTATTAGCGGTACTAGCCAAAAACATTCAGTACTTC.

The chain recombines TRBV30 with TRBJ1-5; D gene uncertain. Germline assignment: CDR1 GTSNPN and CDR2 SVGIG (reference sequence). This CDR3 is built from 17 residues. V was trimmed by 1 base and J by 1 base, leaving 17 bases between them. The CDR3 DNA follows: TGTGCCTGGAGTGACCCGGTAGATCCAGCGAGCAATCAGCCCCAGCATTTT. It is translated as CAWSDPVDPASNQPQHF.

The CDR3, as DNA: TGCGCCAGCAGTGATAGAGGCGGGAGAGGATCCTATTTT. Its translation: CASSDRGGRGSYF. The chain is built from TRBV10-1 and TRBJ2-3; TRBD2 matches 7 bases. The CDR3 runs 13 residues. The germline V gene encodes CDR1 WNHNN and CDR2 SYGVQD (reference sequence). With 3 bases clipped from V and 15 bases from J, the junction kept 12 bases outside the gene matches.

CDR3 nucleotides: TGTGCCAGCAGCCACACGGGACAAAAAAGGGGAGCAGCTTTCTTT. It is translated as CASSHTGQKRGAAFF. The chain carries TRBV7-2 and TRBJ1-1; TRBD1 is a possible D gene (6 bases). The ends were cut back, 5 bases at V and 10 bases at J, with 23 bases in the middle. The CDR3 loop spans 15 amino acids. Germline V lookup: CDR1 SGHTA, CDR2 FQGNSA.

In its sample, this clone was seen once. The chain employs TRBV5-1 and TRBJ1-2, with D possibly being TRBD1 (5 bases). Trimming removed 4 bases from V and 5 bases from J, with 12 bases in between. The germline CDR1 and CDR2 sequences are SGHRS and YFSETQ. The CDR3 loop spans 13 amino acids. The CDR3 loop is CASSPPGGYGYTF. The CDR3 coding sequence is TGCGCCAGCAGCCCCCCGGGGGGTTATGGCTACACCTTC.

The chain has TRBV7-9 and TRBJ1-2, with a weak D call TRBD1 (5 bases). The length of the CDR3 is 13 residues. The germline V and J ends were trimmed by 5 bases and 4 bases, with 11 bases remaining between them. Germline CDR1 is SEHNR and CDR2 is FQNEAQ (reference sequence). CDR3 in amino acids: CASSATDSYGYTF. CDR3 sequence (DNA): TGTGCCAGCAGCGCAACAGACAGCTATGGCTACACCTTC.

This sequence joins TRBV19 and TRBJ2-5; 7 bases line up with TRBD1. This CDR3 contains 16 residues. The V gene's germline CDR1 is LNHDA and CDR2 SQIVND (reference sequence). Germline trimming cut 3 bases from V and 4 bases from J; bases unmatched to any gene: 11. The CDR3 bases are TGTGCCAGTAGTATTCCGACAGGGTTAGGAGTAGAGACCCAGTACTTC. Protein: CASSIPTGLGVETQYF.

The rearrangement joins TRBV7-2 to TRBJ2-3; unclear D gene. The CDR3 covers 11 residues. The V end was cut by 3 bases, the J end by 9 bases, with 7 bases between. CDR1 is SGHTA and CDR2 is FQGNSA in the germline V gene. CDR3 in DNA: TGTGCCAGCAGCTTGGCGGAAACGCAGTATTTT. Translated: CASSLAETQYF.

This chain connects TRBV7-6 to TRBJ2-2; no firm D call. The CDR3 sequence is 14 residues long. Germline V CDR1 and CDR2: SGHVS, FNYEAQ. V was cut by 5 bases and J by 8 bases, with 15 bases left in between. The DNA of the CDR3 is TGTGCCAGCAGCCCCACAAGAGGAAGGGGGGAGCTGTTTTTT. This sequence encodes CASSPTRGRGELFF. Full variable domain (missing parts from reference TRBV7-6 and TRBJ2-2): GAGVSQSPRYKVTKRGQDVALRCDPISGHVSLYWYRQALGQGPEFLTYFNYEAQQDKSGLPNDRFSAERPEGSISTLTIQRTEQRDSAMYRCASSPTRGRGELFFGEGSRLTVL.

CDR3 loop: CASSLANSPQYF. The CDR3, as DNA: TGTGCCAGCAGCTTGGCCAACTCGCCGCAGTACTTC. The chain is built from TRBV5-4 and TRBJ2-7; no clear D. The CDR3 spans 12 residues. The germline V and J ends were trimmed by 0 bases and 9 bases, with 10 bases remaining between them. In germline, CDR1 is SGHNT, CDR2 YYREEE (reference sequence).

This chain links TRBV11-2 with TRBJ2-7; 7 bases line up with TRBD2. Germline CDR1 is SGHAT and CDR2 is FQNNGV. The CDR3 is made up of 15 amino acids. Trimming took 1 base from V and 5 from J; bases not matched to a gene: 8. The CDR3 region has the DNA TGTGCCAGCAGCTTAGGGTGGGGGGGACGGAACGAGCAGTACTTC. This translates into CASSLGWGGRNEQYF. Looking up the rest from reference TRBV11-2 and TRBJ2-7 gives the full variable domain: EAGVAQSPRYKIIEKRQSVAFWCNPISGHATLYWYQQILGQGPKLLIQFQNNGVVDDSQLPKDRFSAERLKGVDSTLKIQPAKLEDSAVYLCASSLGWGGRNEQYFGPGTRLTVT.

This sequence joins TRBV6-4 and TRBJ2-3; the D gene is possibly TRBD2 (6 bases). The V gene's germline CDR1 is MRHNA and CDR2 SNTAGT. The CDR3 is 14 amino acids. V lost 5 bases and J 3 bases, leaving 12 bases between the germline ends. CDR3 DNA: TGTGCCAGCAGTTCCGGGACTTCTACAGATACGCAGTATTTT. Residues: CASSSGTSTDTQYF.

CDR3 in DNA: TGTGCCAGCAGTTACTCTTATCGGGACATCCCCTACGAGCAGTACTTC. Protein product: CASSYSYRDIPYEQYF. V usage is TRBV6-5 and J usage is TRBJ2-7; D may be TRBD1 (6 bases). The CDR3 length is 16 residues. Germline loops: CDR1 MNHEY, CDR2 SVGAGI. V lost 0 bases, J lost 2 bases, and 14 bases lay in between.